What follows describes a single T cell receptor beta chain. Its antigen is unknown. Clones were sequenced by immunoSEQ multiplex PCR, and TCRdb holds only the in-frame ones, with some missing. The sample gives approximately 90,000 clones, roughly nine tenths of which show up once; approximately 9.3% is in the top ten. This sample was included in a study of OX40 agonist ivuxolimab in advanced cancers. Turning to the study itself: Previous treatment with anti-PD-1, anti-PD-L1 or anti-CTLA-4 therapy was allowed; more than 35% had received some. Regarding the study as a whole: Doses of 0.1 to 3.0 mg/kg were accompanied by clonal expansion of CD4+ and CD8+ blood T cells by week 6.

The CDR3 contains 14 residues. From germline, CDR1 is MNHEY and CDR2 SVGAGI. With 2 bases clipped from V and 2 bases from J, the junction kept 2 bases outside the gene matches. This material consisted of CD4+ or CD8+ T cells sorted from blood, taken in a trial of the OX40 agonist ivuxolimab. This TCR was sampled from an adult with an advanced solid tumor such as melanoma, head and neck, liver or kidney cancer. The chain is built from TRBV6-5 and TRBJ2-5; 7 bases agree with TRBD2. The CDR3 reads CASSYRREQETQYF. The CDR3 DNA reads TGTGCCAGCAGTTACCGGCGGGAGCAAGAGACCCAGTACTTC.